A selection of T cell receptor beta chains follows, all from one sample in a study of blood T cell repertoires in COVID-19. Generated by immunoSEQ multiplex PCR, the TCRdb table keeps only in-frame clones and is missing some. The data hold roughly 260,000 clones, with just under 90% observed a single time. Sample: peripheral blood. The receptors originated from a woman aged 40-49 years with acute or convalescent COVID-19. CDR3s leave out the opening cysteine and the closing phenylalanine or tryptophan.

J gene	V gene	CDR3 protein
TRBJ2-2	TRBV2	ASSEWMGSGRLRGELF
TRBJ1-4	TRBV18	ASSPGQPNEKLF
TRBJ1-6	TRBV23-1	ASSQSRGRNSPLH
TRBJ2-5	TRBV7-2	ASSSGTLQETQY
TRBJ2-1	TRBV11-3	ASRGTGENEQF
TRBJ1-2	TRBV28	ASSPGQGAAGYT
TRBJ1-2	TRBV18	ASSRDGQNGYT
TRBJ1-6	TRBV18	ASSPSGTGRGYNSPLH
TRBJ1-3	TRBV19	ATAKQSSGNTIY
TRBJ1-1	TRBV6-5	AGTGTVRTEAF
TRBJ2-3	TRBV4-1	ASSQLTSPSDTQY
TRBJ1-4	TRBV5-1	ASRSSEGLREKLF
TRBJ2-3	TRBV3-1/TRBV3-2	ASSQDSLAGGTDTQY
TRBJ2-1	TRBV27	ASSTGTGYNEQF
TRBJ2-5	TRBV7-2	ASSLDKGGGETQY
TRBJ1-2	TRBV13	ASSRDRGTTYGYT
TRBJ2-2	TRBV5-4	ASSLVRAGGNTGELF
TRBJ2-4	TRBV19	ASRGTVAKNIQY
TRBJ1-2	TRBV6-6	ASTQTGQGADGYT
TRBJ1-2	TRBV5-1	ASSLFRGRGYT
TRBJ1-5	TRBV4-1	ASSQPGTVSNQPQH
TRBJ1-1	TRBV5-5	ASSSYRANTEAF
TRBJ1-1	TRBV7-3	ASSPQGENTEAF
TRBJ1-1	TRBV6-1	ATRRDPAEAF
TRBJ2-2	TRBV6-5	ASPTGLNTGELF
TRBJ1-5	TRBV9	ASSAGDRVKEPQH
TRBJ2-5	TRBV11-1	ASSPGSLQETQY
TRBJ1-1	TRBV5-8	ASSLVQRGEAF
TRBJ2-5	TRBV7-2	ASSLRPGWETQY
TRBJ2-1	TRBV12-3/TRBV12-4	ATTANNEQF
TRBJ1-5	TRBV5-6	ASSQGTGAGQPQH
TRBJ2-1	TRBV13	ASSPRARGNEQF
TRBJ1-3	TRBV18	ASSPPEGFSGNTIY
TRBJ2-1	TRBV23-1	ASSPEGRQGANEQF
TRBJ1-5	TRBV11-2	ASSLREDQPQH
TRBJ1-5	TRBV11-2	ASQQTVNQPQH
TRBJ1-1	TRBV2	ASGENTEAF
TRBJ1-2	TRBV12-3/TRBV12-4	ASSLGPGAT
TRBJ1-1	TRBV24-1	ATSSGQGEAF
TRBJ1-2	TRBV5-4	ASSRRQGSYGYT
TRBJ1-2	TRBV19	ASSITLDLRGMDT
TRBJ1-1	TRBV11-2	ASSPGTSNTEAF
TRBJ1-4	TRBV6-5	ASSYGQGLKLF
TRBJ1-1	TRBV29-1	SAGRGRWDTEAF
TRBJ2-2	TRBV9	ASSAEGVRELF
TRBJ1-2	TRBV30	AWTSQGSTGYT
TRBJ1-2	TRBV6-5	ASSSQDTGYT
TRBJ2-5	TRBV30	AWSFGGVQETQY
TRBJ1-6	TRBV6-6	ASSYSSSQGSPLH
TRBJ2-2	TRBV11-2	ASSPSPSGDTGELF